The T cell receptor beta chain under discussion was sequenced for a study of T cells in Graves' hyperthyroidism and ophthalmopathy. Amplified TCR beta CDR3 regions came from RNA transcripts. HTBI primers were employed in a first-round RT-PCR of the TCR CDR3. TCRdb fed the multiplex PCR reads into MiXCR, producing one record per CDR3 protein. The sample yields about 380,000 distinct CDR3 sequences, roughly 13% seen once. V lost 2 bases and J 2 bases, leaving 28 bases between the germline ends. This CDR3 comprises 20 residues. The germline CDR1 and CDR2 sequences are SEHNR and FQNEAQ (reference sequence). Patients having uncontrolled infection, another autoimmune disease, pregnancy or lactation were not included.

This rearrangement joins TRBV7-9 to TRBJ2-7; D possibly uses TRBD1 or TRBD2 (5 bases each). Sequencing used blood. The receptor comes from a man younger than 40 with Graves' hyperthyroidism that later progressed to Graves' ophthalmopathy. In DNA, the CDR3 is TGTGCCAGCAGCTTACAACGGGATTGGGGGATTGGGGCAATTACCTACGAGCAGTACTTC. Protein product: CASSLQRDWGIGAITYEQYF.